This entry lists 24 T cell receptor beta chains sequenced from one sample in a study of OX40 agonist ivuxolimab in advanced cancers. Sequencing was performed with immunoSEQ multiplex PCR; in TCRdb, only in-frame clones are kept and a portion is missing. The table has more than 65,000 clones, around four fifths seen once. Source: CD4+ or CD8+ T cells sorted from blood, taken in a trial of the OX40 agonist ivuxolimab. The receptor source for this set is an adult with an advanced solid tumor such as melanoma, head and neck, liver or kidney cancer.

The V and J genes are TRBV7-9 and TRBJ1-5, with D unclear. V was shortened by 2 bases and J by 4 bases, with 3 bases between the two germline ends. The CDR3 runs 12 residues. Germline V gene data show CDR1 as SEHNR and CDR2 as FQNEAQ (reference sequence). The DNA for the CDR3 is TGTGCCAGCAGCTTAAATAATCAGCCCCAGCATTTT. Its protein product is CASSLNNQPQHF.

The chain has TRBV19 and TRBJ1-2; perhaps TRBD1 as D (5 bases). V lost 3 bases, J lost 8 bases, and 13 bases lay in between. Per germline, CDR1 LNHDA and CDR2 SQIVND (reference sequence). This CDR3 spans 13 amino acids. The CDR3 nucleotides read TGTGCCAGTAGTATCGGGGGAGGAAAAGGCTACACCTTC. As protein: CASSIGGGKGYTF.

The chain has TRBV27 and TRBJ1-2; D possibly corresponds to TRBD1 (6 bases). The CDR3 is 16 amino acids. The V gene lost 3 bases and the J gene lost 8 bases, with 22 bases spanning the gap. Per germline, CDR1 MNHEY and CDR2 SMNVEV (reference sequence). CDR3 protein: CASSLDSSRGLGGYTF. Written as DNA, the CDR3 is TGTGCCAGCAGTTTGGACAGTTCTCGGGGGCTAGGGGGCTACACCTTC.

The chain couples TRBV14 to TRBJ2-7; D gene unclear. Germline CDR1 and CDR2: SGHDN and FVKESK. Trimming took off 0 bases at V and 2 bases at J, with 11 bases between the two ends. The CDR3 sequence is 15 residues long. The CDR3 nucleotides read TGTGCCAGCAGCCAAGATGAAGCTCTCCCCTACGAGCAGTACTTC. Translated, it gives CASSQDEALPYEQYF.

The chain has TRBV2 and TRBJ2-5, with D unclear. Germline CDR1 SNHLY, CDR2 FYNNEI. The CDR3 loop spans 12 amino acids. The V end was cut by 10 bases, the J end by 5 bases, with 14 bases between. This chain's CDR3 is CATGYMMETQYF. The CDR3 coding sequence is TGTGCCACCGGATATATGATGGAGACCCAGTACTTC.

This clone has more than one count but fewer than ten. The chain uses TRBV27 and TRBJ1-6; 8 positions match TRBD1. The CDR3 is made up of 13 amino acids. V shed 3 bases, J shed 17 bases, and the junction held 9 bases outside the gene matches. Germline V gene data show CDR1 as MNHEY and CDR2 as SMNVEV (reference sequence). Here the CDR3 DNA reads TGTGCCAGCAGTTTCCTACCGGTGGACAGGGTCCACTTT. Encoded protein: CASSFLPVDRVHF.

This sequence joins TRBV29-1 and TRBJ2-7; 15 bases fit TRBD2. V lost 1 base and J lost 2; bases outside the gene matches: 6. The CDR3 covers 17 residues. The germline CDR1 and CDR2 sequences are SQVTM and ANQGSEA. CDR3 nucleotides: TGCAGCGTTGAAGGGACTAGCGGGAGGGGGACCGCCTACGAGCAGTACTTC. Amino acid sequence: CSVEGTSGRGTAYEQYF.

This chain connects TRBV7-7 to TRBJ2-1; tentative D call: TRBD1 (6 bases). Germline CDR1 is SSHAT and CDR2 is FNYEAQ (reference sequence). V was pared by 3 bases and J by 12 bases, with 15 bases between. The CDR3 is 13 amino acids. CDR3 loop: CASSLDSLGGQFF. CDR3 nucleotides: TGTGCCAGCAGCTTGGACTCGTTAGGGGGGCAGTTCTTC. The full variable domain, rest sourced from reference TRBV7-7 and TRBJ2-1, is GAGVSQSPRYKVTKRGQDVTLRCDPISSHATLYWYQQALGQGPEFLTYFNYEAQPDKSGLPSDRFSAERPEGSISTLTIQRTEQRDSAMYRCASSLDSLGGQFFGPGTRLTVL.

The chain joins TRBV5-1 to TRBJ1-2; D is unresolved. Trimming shortened V by 2 bases and J by 5 bases, and 19 bases separated the two germline ends. This CDR3 is 16 amino acids long. The germline V gene encodes CDR1 SGHRS and CDR2 YFSETQ. CDR3 sequence (DNA): TGCGCCAGCAGCTTAGGGTCCCCTATGGCTGAGTATGGCTACACCTTC. Protein sequence: CASSLGSPMAEYGYTF.

This sequence joins TRBV27 and TRBJ2-1; D is possibly TRBD1 (6 bases). The ends were cut back, 2 bases at V and 9 bases at J, with 11 bases in the middle. The CDR3 has 13 residues. Looked up from germline, CDR1 is MNHEY and CDR2 is SMNVEV (reference sequence). The CDR3 region is CASSLRGWGEQFF. The CDR3 bases are TGTGCCAGCAGTTTAAGGGGGTGGGGTGAGCAGTTCTTC.

CDR3 region: CASSLARTGQNNQPQHF. Here the CDR3 DNA reads TGTGCCAGCAGCTTGGCCAGGACAGGGCAAAATAATCAGCCCCAGCATTTT. This chain uses TRBV5-5 with TRBJ1-5; 8 positions agree with TRBD1. V lost 0 bases and J lost 4; bases outside the gene matches: 9. From germline, CDR1 is SGHKS and CDR2 YYEKEE (reference sequence). The CDR3 covers 17 residues.

This rearrangement joins TRBV25-1 to TRBJ2-3; 10 bases agree with TRBD2. The junction had 7 bases not matched to a gene; V was cut back by 3 bases and J by 4 bases. Germline CDR1 is MGHDK and CDR2 is SYGVNS. The CDR3 totals 16 residues. For the CDR3, the DNA is TGTGCCAGCAGTGATAATCTAGCGGGAGACCCAGATACGCAGTATTTT. This codes for CASSDNLAGDPDTQYF.

The chain links TRBV19 to TRBJ2-7; either TRBD1 or TRBD2 may fit D (5 bases each). The V gene's germline CDR1 is LNHDA and CDR2 SQIVND (reference sequence). The CDR3 loop spans 15 amino acids. Trimming left V 5 bases short and J 3 bases short, with 17 bases between. CDR3 in amino acids: CASSLPGTSGYEQYF. The CDR3 DNA follows: TGTGCCAGTAGTCTACCCGGGACCTCGGGCTACGAGCAGTACTTC.

The chain uses TRBV6-1 and TRBJ1-4; 7 nucleotides match TRBD1. After removal of 8 bases from V and 0 bases from J, the junction contained 0 bases not matched to a gene. The CDR3 sequence is 13 residues long. CDR1 and CDR2 from the germline V gene are MNHNS and SASEGT. The CDR3 region has the DNA TGTGCCAGCGGGACAGCAACTAATGAAAAACTGTTTTTT. Translating it yields CASGTATNEKLFF.

In this sample, this clone turned up a few times. Within the sample, other DNA sequences also encode this same CDR3. V gene TRBV19 combines with J gene TRBJ1-5; maybe TRBD1 (5 bases). V lost 6 bases to trimming and J lost 4 bases, with 10 bases between them. Germline V gene sequence: CDR1 LNHDA, CDR2 SQIVND (reference sequence). This CDR3 is built from 13 residues. CDR3 in amino acids: CASSGTGNQPQHF. For the CDR3, the DNA is TGTGCCAGTAGCGGGACGGGAAATCAGCCCCAGCATTTT.

The V gene is TRBV2, the J gene TRBJ1-1; D is undetermined. This CDR3 is 13 amino acids long. CDR1 and CDR2 from the germline V gene are SNHLY and FYNNEI. The V and J ends lost 7 bases and 1 base respectively, with 10 bases between them. CDR3 region: CASIRTSNTEAFF. The CDR3 DNA is TGTGCCAGCATTCGAACCTCGAACACTGAAGCTTTCTTT. Drawing the rest from reference TRBV2 and TRBJ1-1, the complete variable domain is EPEVTQTPSHQVTQMGQEVILRCVPISNHLYFYWYRQILGQKVEFLVSFYNNEISEKSEIFDDQFSVERPDGSNFTLKIRSTKLEDSAMYFCASIRTSNTEAFFGQGTRLTVV.

V and J are TRBV5-1 and TRBJ1-4; TRBD1 might be the D (5 bases). V was shortened by 3 bases and J by 5 bases, with 14 bases between the two germline ends. The CDR3 has 15 amino acids. Germline CDR1 SGHRS, CDR2 YFSETQ. The CDR3, as DNA: TGCGCCAGCAGCTGGGGCCCAAACTCCAATGAAAAACTGTTTTTT. Protein product: CASSWGPNSNEKLFF. Supplemented by reference TRBV5-1 and TRBJ1-4, the full variable domain reads KAGVTQTPRYLIKTRGQQVTLSCSPISGHRSVSWYQQTPGQGLQFLFEYFSETQRNKGNFPGRFSGRQFSNSRSEMNVSTLELGDSALYLCASSWGPNSNEKLFFGSGTQLSVL.

CDR3 region: CAVTGFSGTEAFF. Here the CDR3 DNA reads TGTGCCGTTACCGGCTTCTCGGGCACTGAAGCTTTCTTT. The V call is TRBV30, the J call TRBJ1-1; D is unclear. There are 13 residues in the CDR3. The germline V gene has CDR1 GTSNPN and CDR2 SVGIG (reference sequence). V gave up 8 bases and J gave up 4 bases, with 17 bases separating them.

The chain uses TRBV2 and TRBJ2-3; D is undetermined. CDR3 length: 11 residues. Between the trimmed V and J ends, which lost 8 bases and 12 bases, there was a span of 15 bases. The V gene's germline CDR1 is SNHLY and CDR2 FYNNEI. In DNA form, the CDR3 reads TGTGCCAGCTCTCCGGGCGCATCACAGTATTTT. It yields the protein CASSPGASQYF. Full variable domain (rest looked up from reference TRBV2 and TRBJ2-3): EPEVTQTPSHQVTQMGQEVILRCVPISNHLYFYWYRQILGQKVEFLVSFYNNEISEKSEIFDDQFSVERPDGSNFTLKIRSTKLEDSAMYFCASSPGASQYFGPGTRLTVL.

The chain combines TRBV5-6 with TRBJ1-5; no definite D call. V lost 2 bases and J lost 1, with 4 bases in between. There are 13 residues in the CDR3. Germline V gives CDR1 SGHDT, CDR2 YYEEEE. The CDR3 nucleotides read TGTGCCAGCAGCTTAGGCAGCAATCAGCCCCAGCATTTT. Protein product: CASSLGSNQPQHF.

This clone appeared once. The CDR3 nucleotides read TGCAGCGTCGGACCCGGGACTAGCGGCCGGGGGAGGACCCAGTACTTC. Amino acid sequence: CSVGPGTSGRGRTQYF. V usage is TRBV29-1 and J usage is TRBJ2-5; 11 bases match TRBD2. CDR1 SQVTM and CDR2 ANQGSEA come from the germline V gene. The CDR3 is 16 residues long. V gave up 6 bases and J gave up 7 bases; unmatched junction bases: 16.

The chain links TRBV4-1 to TRBJ1-2, with D possibly matching TRBD1 (5 bases). This CDR3 region has 15 residues. From germline, CDR1 is MGHRA and CDR2 YSYEKL. V lost 3 bases and J lost 4, with 15 bases in between. CDR3: CASSHGPRGTYGYTF. CDR3 nucleotide sequence: TGCGCCAGCAGCCATGGGCCGAGAGGGACCTATGGCTACACCTTC.

The CDR3 DNA reads TGTGCCAGCAGCTTAGCACCGGGACAGGGGGCCCATCAGCCCCAGCATTTT. The encoded protein is CASSLAPGQGAHQPQHF. The chain combines TRBV5-5 with TRBJ1-5; 12 bases fit TRBD1. The CDR3 spans 17 residues. Germline CDR1 and CDR2: SGHKS and YYEKEE (reference sequence). V gave up 2 bases and J gave up 5 bases; unmatched junction bases: 8.

The chain links TRBV19 to TRBJ1-2; the match to TRBD1 covers 7 bases. CDR3 length: 15 amino acids. The V gene end was trimmed by 5 bases and the J gene end by 3 bases; junction bases not matched to a gene: 9. The germline V gene encodes CDR1 LNHDA and CDR2 SQIVND (reference sequence). CDR3 in DNA: TGTGCCAGTAGTCTGGGGACAGCGGACTACTATGGCTACACCTTC. This sequence encodes CASSLGTADYYGYTF.